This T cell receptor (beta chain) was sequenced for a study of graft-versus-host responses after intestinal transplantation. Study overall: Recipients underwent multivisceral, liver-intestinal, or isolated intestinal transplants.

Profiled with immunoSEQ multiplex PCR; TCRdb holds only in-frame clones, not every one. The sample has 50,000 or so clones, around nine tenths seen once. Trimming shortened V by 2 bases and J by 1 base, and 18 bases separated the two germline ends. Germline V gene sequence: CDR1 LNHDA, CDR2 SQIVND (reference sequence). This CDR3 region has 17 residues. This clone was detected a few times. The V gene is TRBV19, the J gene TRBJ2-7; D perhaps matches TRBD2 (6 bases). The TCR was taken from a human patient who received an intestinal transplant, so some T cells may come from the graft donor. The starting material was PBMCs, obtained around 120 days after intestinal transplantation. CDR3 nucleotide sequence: TGTGCCAGTAGTATACCGGGCGGGACCTCCTATTCCTACGAGCAGTACTTC. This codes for CASSIPGGTSYSYEQYF. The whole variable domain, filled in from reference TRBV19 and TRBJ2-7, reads DGGITQSPKYLFRKEGQNVTLSCEQNLNHDAMYWYRQDPGQGLRLIYYSQIVNDFQKGDIAEGYSVSREKKESFPLTVTSAQKNPTAFYLCASSIPGGTSYSYEQYFGPGTRLTVT.